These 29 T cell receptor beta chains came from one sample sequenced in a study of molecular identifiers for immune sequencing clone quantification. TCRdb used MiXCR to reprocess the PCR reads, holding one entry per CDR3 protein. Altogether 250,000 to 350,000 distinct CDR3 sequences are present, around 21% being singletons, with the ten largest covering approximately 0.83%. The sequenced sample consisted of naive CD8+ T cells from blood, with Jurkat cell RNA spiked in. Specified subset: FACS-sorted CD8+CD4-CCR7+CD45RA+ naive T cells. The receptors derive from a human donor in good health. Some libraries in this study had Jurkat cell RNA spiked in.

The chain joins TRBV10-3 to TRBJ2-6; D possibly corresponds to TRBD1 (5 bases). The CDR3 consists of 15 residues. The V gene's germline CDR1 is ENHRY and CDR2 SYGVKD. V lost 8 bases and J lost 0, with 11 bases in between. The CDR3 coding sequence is TGTGCCATCGGGGCCACCAGCTCTGGGGCCAACGTCCTGACTTTC. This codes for CAIGATSSGANVLTF.

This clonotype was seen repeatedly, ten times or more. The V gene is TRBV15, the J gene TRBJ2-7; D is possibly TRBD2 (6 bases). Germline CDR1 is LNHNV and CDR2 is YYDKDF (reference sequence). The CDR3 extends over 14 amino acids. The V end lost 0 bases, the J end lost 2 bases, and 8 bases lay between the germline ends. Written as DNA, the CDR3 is TGTGCCACCAGCAGAGACTCGGGGGCCTACGAGCAGTACTTC. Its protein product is CATSRDSGAYEQYF.

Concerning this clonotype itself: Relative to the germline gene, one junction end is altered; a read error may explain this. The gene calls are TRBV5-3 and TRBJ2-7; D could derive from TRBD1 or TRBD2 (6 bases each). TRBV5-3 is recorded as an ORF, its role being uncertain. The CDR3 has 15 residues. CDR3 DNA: TGTGCCAGCAGCTTTCTTCTTCAGGGGAGGCACGGGCAGTACTTC. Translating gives CASSFLLQGRHGQYF.

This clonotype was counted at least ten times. CDR3: CASSWTPAQSPLHF. The CDR3 bases are TGTGCCAGCAGCTGGACCCCGGCGCAATCACCCCTCCACTTT. The chain is built from TRBV5-6 and TRBJ1-6, with unresolved D. The CDR3 is 14 residues long. The germline V gene encodes CDR1 SGHDT and CDR2 YYEEEE. V was pared by 3 bases and J by 10 bases, with 14 bases between.

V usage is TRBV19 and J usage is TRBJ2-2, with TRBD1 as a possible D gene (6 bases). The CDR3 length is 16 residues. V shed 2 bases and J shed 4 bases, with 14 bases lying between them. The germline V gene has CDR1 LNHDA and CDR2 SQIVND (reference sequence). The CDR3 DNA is TGTGCCAGTAGTATATCGGGACATACTACCACCGGGGAGCTGTTTTTT. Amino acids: CASSISGHTTTGELFF.

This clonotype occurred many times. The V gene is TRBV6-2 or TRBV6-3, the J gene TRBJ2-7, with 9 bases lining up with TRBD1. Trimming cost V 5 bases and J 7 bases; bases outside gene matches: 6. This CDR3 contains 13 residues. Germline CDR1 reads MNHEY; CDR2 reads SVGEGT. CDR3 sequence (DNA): TGTGCCAGCAGTCAAACAGGGGGCGTTGAGCAGTACTTC. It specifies CASSQTGGVEQYF.

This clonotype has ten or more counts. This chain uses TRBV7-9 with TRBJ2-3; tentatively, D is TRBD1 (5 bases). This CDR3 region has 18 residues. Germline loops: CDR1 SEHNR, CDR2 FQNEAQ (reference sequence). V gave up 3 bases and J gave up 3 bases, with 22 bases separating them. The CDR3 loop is CASSFAWELRVVTDTQYF. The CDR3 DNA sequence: TGTGCCAGCAGCTTCGCCTGGGAACTCAGGGTGGTAACAGATACGCAGTATTTT.

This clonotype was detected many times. As DNA, the CDR3 is TGCAGTGCTCGGACAGGGGGCCTCTACGAGCAGTACTTC. Translation gives CSARTGGLYEQYF. The rearrangement uses TRBV20-1 and TRBJ2-7; TRBD1 matches 11 bases. The CDR3 spans 13 residues. With 5 bases clipped from V and 3 bases from J, the junction kept 3 bases outside the gene matches. Per the germline V gene, CDR1 is DFQATT and CDR2 is SNEGSKA (reference sequence).

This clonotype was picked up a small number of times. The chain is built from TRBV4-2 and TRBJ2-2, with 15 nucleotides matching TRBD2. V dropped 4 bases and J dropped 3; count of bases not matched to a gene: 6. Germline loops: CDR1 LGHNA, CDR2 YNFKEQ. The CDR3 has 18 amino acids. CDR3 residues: CASSPGTSGRPDTGELFF. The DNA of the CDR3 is TGTGCCAGCAGCCCCGGGACTAGCGGGAGGCCGGACACCGGGGAGCTGTTTTTT.

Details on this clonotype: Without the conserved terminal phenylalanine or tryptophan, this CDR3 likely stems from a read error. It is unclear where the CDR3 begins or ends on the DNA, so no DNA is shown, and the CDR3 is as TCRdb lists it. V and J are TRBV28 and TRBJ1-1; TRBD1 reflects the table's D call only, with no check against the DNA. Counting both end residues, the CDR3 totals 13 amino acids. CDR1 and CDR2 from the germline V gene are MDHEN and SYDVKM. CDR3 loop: CATFDRANTEAFL.

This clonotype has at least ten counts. In nucleotides, the CDR3 is TGTGCCACCAGCAGGACAGGGGAGGGTGAGACCCAGTACTTC. It translates to CATSRTGEGETQYF. The chain employs TRBV15 and TRBJ2-5; possible D gene TRBD1, 8 bases. With 3 bases removed from V and 5 bases from J, the gap between germline ends came to 13 bases. The CDR3 is 14 amino acids. The germline V gene encodes CDR1 LNHNV and CDR2 YYDKDF (reference sequence).

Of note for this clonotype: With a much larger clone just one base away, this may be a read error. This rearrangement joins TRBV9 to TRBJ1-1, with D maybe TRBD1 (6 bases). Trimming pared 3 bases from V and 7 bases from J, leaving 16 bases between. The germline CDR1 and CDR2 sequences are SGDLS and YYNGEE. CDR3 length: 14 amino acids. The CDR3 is CASSAGGGEGEAFF. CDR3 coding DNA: TGTGCCAGCAGCGCAGGAGGGGGGGAAGGTGAAGCTTTCTTT.

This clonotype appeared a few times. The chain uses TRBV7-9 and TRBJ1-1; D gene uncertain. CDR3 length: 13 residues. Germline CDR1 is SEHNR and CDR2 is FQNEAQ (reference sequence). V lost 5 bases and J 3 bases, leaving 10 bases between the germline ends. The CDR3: CASSPAPHTEAFF. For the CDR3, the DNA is TGTGCCAGCAGCCCGGCCCCCCACACTGAAGCTTTCTTT.

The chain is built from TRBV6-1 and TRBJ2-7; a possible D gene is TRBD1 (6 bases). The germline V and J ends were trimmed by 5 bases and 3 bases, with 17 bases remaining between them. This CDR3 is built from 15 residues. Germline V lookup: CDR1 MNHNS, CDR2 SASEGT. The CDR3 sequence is CASSLARDILYEQYF. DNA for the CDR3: TGTGCCAGCAGTCTAGCCCGGGACATACTCTACGAGCAGTACTTC.

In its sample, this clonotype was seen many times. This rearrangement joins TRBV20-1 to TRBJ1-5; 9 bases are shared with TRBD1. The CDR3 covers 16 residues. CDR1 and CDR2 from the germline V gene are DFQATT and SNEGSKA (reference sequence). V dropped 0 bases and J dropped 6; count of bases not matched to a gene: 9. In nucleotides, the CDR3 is TGCAGTGCTAGAGATCTTTCGGGACAGGGCCGTCAGCCCCAGCATTTT. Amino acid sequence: CSARDLSGQGRQPQHF.

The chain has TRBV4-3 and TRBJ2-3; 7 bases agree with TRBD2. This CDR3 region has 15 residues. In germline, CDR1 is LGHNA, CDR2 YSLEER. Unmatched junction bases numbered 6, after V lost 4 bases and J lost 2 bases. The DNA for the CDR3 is TGCGCCAGCAGCCCGGGACTACAAATCACAGATACGCAGTATTTT. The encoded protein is CASSPGLQITDTQYF.

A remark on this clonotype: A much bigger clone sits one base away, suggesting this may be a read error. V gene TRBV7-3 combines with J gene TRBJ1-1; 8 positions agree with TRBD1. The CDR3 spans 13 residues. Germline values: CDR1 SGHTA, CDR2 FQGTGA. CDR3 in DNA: TGTGCCAGCAGCTTACCAGGGGGCACTGAAGCTTCCTTT. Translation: CASSLPGGTEASF.

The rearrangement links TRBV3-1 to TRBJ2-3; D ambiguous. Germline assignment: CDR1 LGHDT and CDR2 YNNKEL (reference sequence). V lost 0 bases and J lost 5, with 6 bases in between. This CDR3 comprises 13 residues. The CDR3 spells CASSQEVEDTQYF. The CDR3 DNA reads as TGTGCCAGCAGCCAAGAGGTGGAAGATACGCAGTATTTT.

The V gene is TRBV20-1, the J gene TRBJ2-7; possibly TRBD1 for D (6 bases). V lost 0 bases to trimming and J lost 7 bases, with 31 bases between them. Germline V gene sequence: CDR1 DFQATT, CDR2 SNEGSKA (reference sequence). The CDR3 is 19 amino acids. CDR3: CSARDRLRTRTEHPEEQYF. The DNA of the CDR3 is TGCAGTGCTAGAGATCGGTTACGGACAAGGACAGAACACCCGGAAGAGCAGTACTTC.

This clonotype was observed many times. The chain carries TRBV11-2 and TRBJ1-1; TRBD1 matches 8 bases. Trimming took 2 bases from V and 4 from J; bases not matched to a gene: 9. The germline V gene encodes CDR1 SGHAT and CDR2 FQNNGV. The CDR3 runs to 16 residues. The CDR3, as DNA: TGTGCCAGCAGCTTATTTGGACAGGGATCGGGCACTGAAGCTTTCTTT. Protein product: CASSLFGQGSGTEAFF.

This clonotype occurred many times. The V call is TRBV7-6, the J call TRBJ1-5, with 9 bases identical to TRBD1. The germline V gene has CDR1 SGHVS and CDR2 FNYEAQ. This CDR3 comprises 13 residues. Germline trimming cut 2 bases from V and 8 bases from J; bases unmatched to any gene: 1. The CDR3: CASSLTGGEPQHF. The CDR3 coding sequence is TGTGCCAGCAGCTTAACAGGGGGCGAGCCCCAGCATTTT. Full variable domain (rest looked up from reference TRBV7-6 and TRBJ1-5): GAGVSQSPRYKVTKRGQDVALRCDPISGHVSLYWYRQALGQGPEFLTYFNYEAQQDKSGLPNDRFSAERPEGSISTLTIQRTEQRDSAMYRCASSLTGGEPQHFGDGTRLSIL.

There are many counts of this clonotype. CDR3 nucleotide sequence: TGTGCCAGCAGCTTGGTAGCAGACCAAAACACTGAAGCTTTCTTT. As protein: CASSLVADQNTEAFF. V usage is TRBV5-5 and J usage is TRBJ1-1; D uncertain. The germline CDR1 and CDR2 sequences are SGHKS and YYEKEE (reference sequence). The ends were cut back, 0 bases at V and 2 bases at J, with 11 bases in the middle. This CDR3 is 15 amino acids long.

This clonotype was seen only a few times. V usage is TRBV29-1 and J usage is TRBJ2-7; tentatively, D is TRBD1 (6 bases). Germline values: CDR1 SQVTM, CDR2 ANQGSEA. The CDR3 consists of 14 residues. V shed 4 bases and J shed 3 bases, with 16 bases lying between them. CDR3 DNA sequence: TGCAGCGTTGTCCTAGGGCAGGGGTTCTACGAGCAGTACTTC. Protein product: CSVVLGQGFYEQYF.

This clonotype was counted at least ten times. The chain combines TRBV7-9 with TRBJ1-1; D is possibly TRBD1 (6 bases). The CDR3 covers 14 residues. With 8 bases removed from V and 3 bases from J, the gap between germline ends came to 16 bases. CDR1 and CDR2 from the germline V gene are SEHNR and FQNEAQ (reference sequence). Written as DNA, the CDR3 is TGTGCCAGCGCACTAGTAGGGGGTTACACTGAAGCTTTCTTT. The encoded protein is CASALVGGYTEAFF.

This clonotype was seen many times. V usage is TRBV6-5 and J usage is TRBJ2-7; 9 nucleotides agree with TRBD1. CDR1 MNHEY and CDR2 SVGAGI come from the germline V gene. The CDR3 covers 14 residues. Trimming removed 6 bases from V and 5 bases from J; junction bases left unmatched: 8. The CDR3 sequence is CASSPGQGSDEQYF. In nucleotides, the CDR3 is TGTGCCAGCAGCCCGGGACAGGGTAGCGACGAGCAGTACTTC.

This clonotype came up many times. The chain's CDR3 is CASGTGDGNEQFF. CDR3 DNA: TGTGCCAGCGGGACAGGGGACGGGAATGAGCAGTTCTTC. The genes are TRBV12-3 or TRBV12-4 and TRBJ2-1, with TRBD1 matching 10 bases. The CDR3 has 13 residues. The trim removed 8 bases at V and 7 bases at J, leaving 5 bases unmatched.

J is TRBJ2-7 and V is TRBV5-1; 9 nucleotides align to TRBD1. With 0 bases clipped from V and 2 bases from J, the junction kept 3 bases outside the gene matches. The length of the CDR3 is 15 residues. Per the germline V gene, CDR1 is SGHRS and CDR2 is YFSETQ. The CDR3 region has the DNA TGCGCCAGCAGCTTGGCCCGGGACAGGGCCTACGAGCAGTACTTC. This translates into CASSLARDRAYEQYF.

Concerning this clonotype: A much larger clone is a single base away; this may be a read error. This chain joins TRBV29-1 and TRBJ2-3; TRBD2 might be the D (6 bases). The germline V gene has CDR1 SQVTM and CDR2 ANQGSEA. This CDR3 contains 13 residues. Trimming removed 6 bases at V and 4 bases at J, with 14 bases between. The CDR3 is CSVDDGGSDTQYF. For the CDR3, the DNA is TGCAGCGTCGACGACGGGGGATCAGATACGCAGTATTTT.

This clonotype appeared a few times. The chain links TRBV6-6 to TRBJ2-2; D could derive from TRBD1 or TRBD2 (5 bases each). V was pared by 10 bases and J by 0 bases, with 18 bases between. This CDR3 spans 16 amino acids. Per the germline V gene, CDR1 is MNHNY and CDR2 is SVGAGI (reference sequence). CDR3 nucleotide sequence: TGTGCCAACATAGACCGGGACGACTCGAACACCGGGGAGCTGTTTTTT. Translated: CANIDRDDSNTGELFF.